The 11 T cell receptor beta chains reported below all come from one sample, sequenced in a study of breast tumors, draining lymph nodes, adjacent tissues. One entry per CDR3 protein, called by TCRdb with MiXCR from the multiplex PCR reads. The sample includes about 110,000 distinct CDR3 sequences, approximately 28% of them seen just once. The lymph nodes were axillary draining lymph nodes from breast cancer patients. The specimen was axillary lymph node tissue. Every receptor here comes from a female donor with breast cancer. Some clones in this sample may be carry-over from other donors' samples.

This clonotype occurred many times. V and J are TRBV27 and TRBJ2-7; D is ambiguous. The V gene lost 5 bases and the J gene lost 3 bases, with 11 bases spanning the gap. The CDR3 runs 13 residues. CDR1 is MNHEY and CDR2 is SMNVEV in the germline V gene (reference sequence). This chain's CDR3 is CASSDPINYEQYF. The DNA for the CDR3 is TGTGCCAGCAGTGACCCGATTAACTACGAGCAGTACTTC.

This clonotype has ten or more counts. The chain has TRBV6-5 and TRBJ1-2, with a tentative D call TRBD1 (5 bases). Germline CDR1 MNHEY, CDR2 SVGAGI. The length of the CDR3 is 15 residues. Trimming left V 4 bases short and J 4 bases short, with 16 bases between. As DNA, the CDR3 is TGTGCCAGCAGTTCCGCGACGGGGCAAGGCTATGGCTACACCTTC. Residues: CASSSATGQGYGYTF.

This clonotype has ten or more counts. V usage is TRBV6-5 and J usage is TRBJ1-6; 7 bases map to TRBD1. V shed 5 bases, J shed 7 bases, and the junction held 8 bases outside the gene matches. CDR3 length: 15 residues. Germline V gene data show CDR1 as MNHEY and CDR2 as SVGAGI. The CDR3 loop reads CASSHKTGRNSPLHF. For the CDR3, the DNA is TGTGCCAGCAGTCACAAGACAGGGCGGAATTCACCCCTCCACTTT.

The rearrangement uses TRBV11-2 and TRBJ2-1, with 9 bases aligning to TRBD2. This CDR3 contains 17 residues. V was pared by 1 base and J by 5 bases, with 9 bases of the junction left unmatched. Germline V lookup: CDR1 SGHAT, CDR2 FQNNGV. The DNA of the CDR3 is TGTGCCAGCAGCTTAGCCCCCGGGCTAGCGGGGAACAATGAGCAGTTCTTC. As protein: CASSLAPGLAGNNEQFF. Full variable domain (outside the CDR3, taken from reference TRBV11-2 and TRBJ2-1): EAGVAQSPRYKIIEKRQSVAFWCNPISGHATLYWYQQILGQGPKLLIQFQNNGVVDDSQLPKDRFSAERLKGVDSTLKIQPAKLEDSAVYLCASSLAPGLAGNNEQFFGPGTRLTVL.

This clonotype has ten or more counts. This sequence joins TRBV9 and TRBJ1-2; D unresolved. Trimming took off 3 bases at V and 3 bases at J, with 15 bases between the two ends. The CDR3 totals 15 residues. Germline V gives CDR1 SGDLS, CDR2 YYNGEE. The CDR3 nucleotides are TGTGCCAGCAGCGCGGGGAGAGAGGTTGACTATGGCTACACCTTC. Amino acid sequence: CASSAGREVDYGYTF.

This clonotype was seen at least ten times. V usage is TRBV12-5 and J usage is TRBJ1-4, with 7 bases fitting TRBD1. The V gene's germline CDR1 is LGHNT and CDR2 FRNRAP. The junction had 5 bases not matched to a gene; V was cut back by 3 bases and J by 7 bases. The length of the CDR3 is 14 residues. Here the CDR3 reads CASGFLGTAEKLFF. The CDR3 DNA is TGTGCTAGTGGTTTTCTTGGGACAGCTGAAAAACTGTTTTTT.

This clonotype was counted many times. This sequence joins TRBV20-1 and TRBJ2-7; D could derive from TRBD1 or TRBD2 (5 bases each). The CDR3 length is 13 residues. Between the trimmed V and J ends, which lost 4 bases and 4 bases, there was a span of 14 bases. The germline CDR1 and CDR2 sequences are DFQATT and SNEGSKA (reference sequence). The CDR3 DNA is TGCAGTGCTACTACCGGGACCCTTTACGAGCAGTACTTC. Amino acids: CSATTGTLYEQYF.

In the case of this clonotype: Being one base from a much bigger clone, this may be a read error. The chain employs TRBV28 and TRBJ1-3; tentatively, D is TRBD1 (6 bases). Germline V CDR1 and CDR2: MDHEN, SYDVKM. The CDR3 length is 14 residues. The CDR3 spells CASSLAGAGSTIYF. CDR3 sequence (DNA): TGTGCCAGCAGTTTAGCAGGGGCTGGAAGCACCATATATTTT.

This clonotype was counted many times. The chain recombines TRBV2 with TRBJ1-2; TRBD1 matches at 10 bases. The CDR3 is 16 amino acids. The V gene end was trimmed by 1 base and the J gene end by 3 bases; junction bases not matched to a gene: 5. Per the germline V gene, CDR1 is SNHLY and CDR2 is FYNNEI. The CDR3 DNA follows: TGTGCCAGCAGTGAAGAGGGACAGGGGTTCGACTATGGCTACACCTTC. Translating it yields CASSEEGQGFDYGYTF.

This sequence joins TRBV4-2 and TRBJ2-7, with 11 nucleotides matching TRBD2. This CDR3 has 16 amino acids. The germline V gene encodes CDR1 LGHNA and CDR2 YNFKEQ. V lost 4 bases to trimming and J lost 0 bases; unmatched junction nucleotides: 5. The CDR3 is CASSPAGTSGSYEQYF. In DNA form, the CDR3 reads TGTGCCAGCAGCCCTGCCGGGACTAGCGGCTCCTACGAGCAGTACTTC.

The gene calls are TRBV6-4 and TRBJ2-2; D is ambiguous. Germline assignment: CDR1 MRHNA and CDR2 SNTAGT. V lost 0 bases to trimming and J lost 8 bases, with 1 base between them. The CDR3 spans 11 residues. This chain's CDR3 is CASSDSGELFF. CDR3 DNA sequence: TGTGCCAGCAGTGACTCTGGGGAGCTGTTTTTT.